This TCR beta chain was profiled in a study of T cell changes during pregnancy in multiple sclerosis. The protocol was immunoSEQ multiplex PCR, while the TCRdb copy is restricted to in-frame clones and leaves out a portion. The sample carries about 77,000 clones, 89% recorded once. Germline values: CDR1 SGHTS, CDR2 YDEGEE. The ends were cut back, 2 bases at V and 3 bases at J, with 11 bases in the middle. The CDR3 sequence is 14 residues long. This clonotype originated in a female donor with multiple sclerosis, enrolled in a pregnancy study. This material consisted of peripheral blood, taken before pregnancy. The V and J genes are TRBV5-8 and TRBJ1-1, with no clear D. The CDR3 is CASSLPTGYTEAFF. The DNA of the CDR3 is TGTGCCAGCAGCTTACCCACGGGTTACACTGAAGCTTTCTTT. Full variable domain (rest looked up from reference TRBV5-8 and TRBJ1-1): EAGVTQSPTHLIKTRGQQATLRCSPISGHTSVYWYQQALGLGLQFLLWYDEGEERNRGNFPPRFSGRQFPNYSSELNVNALELEDSALYLCASSLPTGYTEAFFGQGTRLTVV.